A selection of T cell receptor beta chains follows, all from one sample in a study of cytomegalovirus exposure and HLA in healthy donors. Profiling relied on immunoSEQ multiplex PCR, and the TCRdb table lists in-frame clones only, not all of them. The table includes over 200,000 clones, about nine tenths detected once. The sequenced material came from PBMCs. These TCRs come from a woman between 18 and 29 years old in good health and CMV-seropositive. CDR3s include the opening cysteine and the closing phenylalanine or tryptophan. Not all rows give a size; the values are once, few, many and, for expanded clones, a class.

j_gene,abundance,v_gene,CDR3aa
TRBJ2-3,NA,TRBV28,CASSHEGQGGDTQYF
TRBJ1-2,few,TRBV6-6,CASSYSDKGSYGYTF
TRBJ2-7,few,TRBV7-9,CASSAGQGAAYEQYF
TRBJ2-2,NA,TRBV5-4,CASSLGQDTGELFF
TRBJ1-1,NA,TRBV5-1,CASSRAGGNTEAFF
TRBJ1-2,NA,TRBV15,CATSRDGQEYLYGYTF
TRBJ2-1,once,TRBV6-6,CASSRTGQGTNEQFF
TRBJ1-5,few,TRBV19,CASNAGARPQHF
TRBJ2-1,NA,TRBV6-1,CASSPFEGARNEQFF
TRBJ1-5,NA,TRBV9,CASSWTGDSDQPQHF
TRBJ2-7,NA,TRBV27,CASSLARSSYEQYF
TRBJ1-1,NA,TRBV19,CASSRDSVNTEAFF
TRBJ1-5,NA,TRBV28,CASTPLGDSSNQPQHF
TRBJ2-1,NA,TRBV14,CASSQSDLTGQGTESPPRVQFF
TRBJ1-5,few,TRBV11-2,CASSLGTVSNQPQHF
TRBJ2-7,NA,TRBV27,CASSLSSGGGEQYF
TRBJ2-7,NA,TRBV11-1,CASSGRDRVSYEQYF
TRBJ1-2,NA,TRBV19,CASSSPGTNYGYTF
TRBJ2-7,NA,TRBV4-1,CASSRLPGLAHEQYF
TRBJ1-4,NA,TRBV28,CASSSWTGGSEKLFF
TRBJ1-5,NA,TRBV5-1,CASSLGQGGQPQHF
TRBJ1-1,NA,TRBV5-1,CASSLAPQATMNTEAFF
TRBJ2-1,NA,TRBV5-1,CASSGLLAGVWGEFF
TRBJ1-1,NA,TRBV4-1,CASSQRQEWTEAFF
TRBJ2-7,NA,TRBV4-1,CASSQVTGSSYEQYF
TRBJ2-3,NA,TRBV30,CAWSLFWGRHTDTQYF
TRBJ1-2,NA,TRBV6-5,CASSRTGGGYTF
TRBJ2-1,NA,TRBV29-1,CSVGGLQYNEQFF
TRBJ1-1,NA,TRBV7-9,CASSAEVGAMNTEAFF
TRBJ2-7,NA,TRBV11-1,CASSFTAGGIYEQYF
TRBJ2-5,NA,TRBV10-3,CAISEVTDKETQYF
TRBJ2-1,NA,TRBV7-3,CASSLRAGSYNEQFF
TRBJ1-2,NA,TRBV6-5,CASSYRWDRVWYGYTF
TRBJ2-3,NA,TRBV5-1,CASSLASSGKSTDTQYF
TRBJ2-3,NA,TRBV9,CASGDGADTQYF
TRBJ1-4,NA,TRBV7-2,CASSGGATNEKLFF
TRBJ1-2,NA,TRBV29-1,CSVFRQPTYGYTF
TRBJ1-1,NA,TRBV27,CASSWLGLRGTEAFF
TRBJ1-2,NA,TRBV30,CAWSQTGGAGRGYTF
TRBJ2-3,NA,TRBV5-1,CASSAAAGVLGDTQYF
TRBJ1-1,NA,TRBV5-1,CASSDTGTTEAFF
TRBJ1-1,NA,TRBV11-2,CASSLATSTEAFF
TRBJ2-7,NA,TRBV27,CASSRADSYEQYF
TRBJ1-3,NA,TRBV28,CASSLEGYTIYF